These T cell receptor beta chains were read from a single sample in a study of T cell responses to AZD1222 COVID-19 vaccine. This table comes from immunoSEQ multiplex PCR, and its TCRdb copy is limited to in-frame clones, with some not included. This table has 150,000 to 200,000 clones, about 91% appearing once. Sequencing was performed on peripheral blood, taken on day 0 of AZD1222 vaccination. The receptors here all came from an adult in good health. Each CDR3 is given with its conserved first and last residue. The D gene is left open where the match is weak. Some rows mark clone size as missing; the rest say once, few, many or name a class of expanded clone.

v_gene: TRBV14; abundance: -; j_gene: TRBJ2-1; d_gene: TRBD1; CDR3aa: CASSRPGQGENEQFF; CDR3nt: TGTGCCAGCAGTCGTCCGGGACAGGGTGAGAATGAGCAGTTCTTC
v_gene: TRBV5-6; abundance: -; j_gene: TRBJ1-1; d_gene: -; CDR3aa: CASSLVGTTEAFF; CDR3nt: TGTGCCAGCAGCTTGGTAGGGACCACTGAAGCTTTCTTT
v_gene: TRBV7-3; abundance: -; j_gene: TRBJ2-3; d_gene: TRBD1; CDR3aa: CASSSYGQADTQYF; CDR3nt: TGTGCCAGCAGCTCATATGGACAGGCCGATACGCAGTATTTT
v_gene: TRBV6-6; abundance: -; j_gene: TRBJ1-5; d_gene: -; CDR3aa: CASRPGNQPQHF; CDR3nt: TGTGCCAGCAGGCCAGGGAATCAGCCCCAGCATTTT
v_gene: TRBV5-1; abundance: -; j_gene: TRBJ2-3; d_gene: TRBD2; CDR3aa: CASSPTAGALTDTQYF; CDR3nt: TGCGCCAGCAGCCCGACAGCGGGAGCGCTAACAGATACGCAGTATTTT
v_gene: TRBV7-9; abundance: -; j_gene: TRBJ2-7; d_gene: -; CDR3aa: CASSLFSGPGASSYEQYF; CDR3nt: TGTGCCAGCAGCTTATTCTCTGGTCCAGGGGCAAGCTCCTACGAGCAGTACTTC
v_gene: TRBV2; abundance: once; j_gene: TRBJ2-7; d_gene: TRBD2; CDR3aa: CASRGTSGTYEQYF; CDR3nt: TGTGCCAGCAGGGGGACTAGCGGCACCTACGAGCAGTACTTC
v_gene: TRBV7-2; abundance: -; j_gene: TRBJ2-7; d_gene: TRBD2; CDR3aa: CASSSGGLAGIYEQYF; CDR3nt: TGTGCCAGCAGCTCAGGGGGACTAGCGGGGATCTACGAGCAGTACTTC
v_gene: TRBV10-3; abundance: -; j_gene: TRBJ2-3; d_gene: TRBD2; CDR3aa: CAISETSGRDKADTQYF; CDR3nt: TGTGCCATCAGTGAAACTAGCGGGAGGGATAAAGCAGATACGCAGTATTTT
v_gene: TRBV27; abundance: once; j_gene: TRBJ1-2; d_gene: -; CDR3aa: CASSLSRSGLLGPYGYTF; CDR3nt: TGTGCCAGCAGTTTAAGTCGGAGTGGGCTTCTAGGCCCCTATGGCTACACCTTC
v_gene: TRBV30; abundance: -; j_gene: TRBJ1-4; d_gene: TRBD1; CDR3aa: CAWSIGQGNEKLFF; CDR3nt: TGTGCCTGGAGTATAGGACAGGGAAATGAAAAACTGTTTTTT
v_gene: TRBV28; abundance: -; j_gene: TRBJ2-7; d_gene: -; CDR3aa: CASSFPPGGTPYEQYF; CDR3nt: TGTGCCAGCAGTTTCCCTCCGGGCGGGACCCCCTACGAGCAGTACTTC
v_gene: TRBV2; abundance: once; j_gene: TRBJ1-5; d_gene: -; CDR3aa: CASTGYSNQPQHF; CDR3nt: TGTGCCAGCACAGGATATAGCAATCAGCCCCAGCATTTT
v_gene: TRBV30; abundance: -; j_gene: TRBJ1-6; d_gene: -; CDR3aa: CAWSEQINSPLHF; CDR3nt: TGTGCCTGGAGTGAACAGATAAATTCACCCCTCCACTTT
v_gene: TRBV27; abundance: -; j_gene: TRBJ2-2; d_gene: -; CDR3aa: CASSAGTSNTGELFF; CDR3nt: TGTGCCAGCAGTGCCGGGACATCGAACACCGGGGAGCTGTTTTTT
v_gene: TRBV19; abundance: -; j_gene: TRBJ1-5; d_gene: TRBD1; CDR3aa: CASSPKDRGRNQPQHF; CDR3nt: TGTGCCAGTAGCCCCAAGGACAGGGGTAGAAATCAGCCCCAGCATTTT
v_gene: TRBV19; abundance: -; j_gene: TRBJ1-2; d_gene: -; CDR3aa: CASATRYSSDYGYTF; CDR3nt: TGTGCCAGTGCCACCCGATACTCCTCCGACTATGGCTACACCTTC
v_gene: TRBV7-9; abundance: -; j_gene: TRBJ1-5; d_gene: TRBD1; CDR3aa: CASSLGGVTGGQPQHF; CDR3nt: TGTGCCAGCAGTCTAGGGGGCGTTACAGGGGGCCAGCCCCAGCATTTT
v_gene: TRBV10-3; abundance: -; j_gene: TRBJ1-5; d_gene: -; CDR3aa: CAISDEGNNQPQHF; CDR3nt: TGTGCCATCAGTGACGAAGGGAATAATCAGCCCCAGCATTTT
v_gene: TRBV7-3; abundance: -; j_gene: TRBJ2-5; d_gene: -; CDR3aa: CASSLTSGVGETQYF; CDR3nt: TGTGCCAGCAGCTTAACGTCGGGAGTTGGGGAGACCCAGTACTTC
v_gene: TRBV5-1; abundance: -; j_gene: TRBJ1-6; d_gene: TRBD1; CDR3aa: CASTLTGGWSPLHF; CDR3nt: TGCGCCAGCACCTTAACAGGGGGCTGGTCACCCCTCCACTTT
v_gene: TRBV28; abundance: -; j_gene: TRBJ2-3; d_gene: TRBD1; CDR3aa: CAMSGQGTDTQYF; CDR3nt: TGTGCCATGTCAGGACAGGGCACAGATACGCAGTATTTT
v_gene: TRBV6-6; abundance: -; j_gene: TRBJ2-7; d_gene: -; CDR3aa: CASSFPRATAEQYF; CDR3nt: TGTGCCAGCAGCTTTCCCCGCGCTACAGCCGAGCAGTACTTC
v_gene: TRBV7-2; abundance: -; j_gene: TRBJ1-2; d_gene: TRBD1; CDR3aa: CASSREGARGNYGYTF; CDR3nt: TGTGCCAGCAGCCGCGAGGGGGCCCGAGGGAACTATGGCTACACCTTC
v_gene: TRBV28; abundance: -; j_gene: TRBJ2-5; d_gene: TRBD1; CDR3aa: CATNPQGARETQYF; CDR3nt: TGTGCCACCAACCCACAGGGGGCACGGGAGACCCAGTACTTC
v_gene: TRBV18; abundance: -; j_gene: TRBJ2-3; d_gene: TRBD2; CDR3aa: CASSPPMLAGGSDTQYF; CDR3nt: TGTGCCAGCTCACCACCGATGCTAGCGGGAGGCTCAGATACGCAGTATTTT
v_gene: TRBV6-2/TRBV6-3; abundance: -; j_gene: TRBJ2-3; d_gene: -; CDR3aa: CASSFLVWDTQYF; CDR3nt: TGTGCCAGCAGTTTCCTAGTGTGGGATACGCAGTATTTT
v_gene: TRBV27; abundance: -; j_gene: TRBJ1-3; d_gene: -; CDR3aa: CASSFLSGNTIYF; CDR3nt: TGTGCCAGCAGTTTCCTCTCTGGAAACACCATATATTTT
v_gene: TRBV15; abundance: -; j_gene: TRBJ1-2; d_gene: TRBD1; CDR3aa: CATRGTGDILGGYTF; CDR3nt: TGTGCCACCAGAGGGACAGGGGATATCTTGGGGGGCTACACCTTC
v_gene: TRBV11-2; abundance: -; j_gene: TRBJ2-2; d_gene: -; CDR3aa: CASLTGHGELFF; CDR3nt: TGTGCCAGTTTAACAGGGCACGGGGAGCTGTTTTTT
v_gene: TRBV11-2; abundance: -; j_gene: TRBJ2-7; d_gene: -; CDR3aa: CASSSRLGAYF; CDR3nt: TGTGCCAGCAGCTCCCGACTAGGTGCGTACTTC